Given below is one T cell receptor (beta chain) in context. This sample was included in a study of CD8 T cells in Susac syndrome. From blood CD8+ and CD4+ T cells, the TCR beta chain was sequenced. Controls matched for age and sex were healthy donors. Random hexamers were used to reverse transcribe about 0.5 to 1 ug of RNA. TCRdb reanalysed the immunoSEQ multiplex PCR reads using MiXCR and keeps one entry per CDR3 protein. The sample consists of 150,000 to 200,000 distinct CDR3 sequences, 80% to 95% of them appearing once. The clonotype was recovered from a human donor in good health. The specimen was CD4+ T cells from PBMCs.

The CDR3 reads CASSLAGTSRTGELFF. CDR3 in DNA: TGCGCCAGCAGCTTAGCGGGGACGAGTCGGACCGGGGAGCTGTTTTTT. The chain links TRBV5-1 to TRBJ2-2; TRBD2 matches 7 bases. Germline V gives CDR1 SGHRS, CDR2 YFSETQ. V dropped 2 bases and J dropped 5; count of bases not matched to a gene: 9. The CDR3 spans 16 residues.